The next 5 T cell receptor beta chains were all read from a single sample in a study of cytomegalovirus exposure and HLA in healthy donors. Primers: 60 Vbeta forward and 13 Jbeta reverse. Libraries were prepared by immunoSEQ multiplex PCR; TCRdb keeps only in-frame clonotypes and omits some of them. The table shows around 110,000 clones, with approximately 9.4% occurring only once. Sequenced input: PBMCs. Every receptor here comes from a man aged 30 to 45 in good health and CMV-seronegative.

The chain combines TRBV28 with TRBJ2-7, with a possible D match to TRBD1 (6 bases). Trimming pared 6 bases from V and 0 bases from J, leaving 18 bases between. The germline gives CDR1 MDHEN, CDR2 SYDVKM. This CDR3 is 16 amino acids long. CDR3 in DNA: TGTGCCAGCAGCGCCCGGGACACCAGGAGCTCCTACGAGCAGTACTTC. This codes for CASSARDTRSSYEQYF.

J is TRBJ2-7 and V is TRBV7-2, with a weak D call TRBD1 (5 bases). CDR1 is SGHTA and CDR2 is FQGNSA in the germline V gene. V lost 5 bases, J lost 2 bases, and 13 bases lay in between. The CDR3 is 14 residues long. The CDR3 bases are TGTGCCAGCAGCAAGAGCCGGACAACCTACGAGCAGTACTTC. It translates to CASSKSRTTYEQYF.

This clone has only a few counts. The rearrangement links TRBV11-3 to TRBJ1-2; D is uncertain. The length of the CDR3 is 13 residues. V shed 5 bases and J shed 8 bases, with 15 bases lying between them. Germline V gene sequence: CDR1 SGHNT, CDR2 YENEEA. The DNA for the CDR3 is TGTGCCAGCAGCGATACCCGGCGGGGAGGCTACACCTTC. Translation gives CASSDTRRGGYTF.

This clone was seen only a few times. A read error may produce the germline difference seen at one junction end. The same CDR3 can be traced to other DNA sequences in this sample. The chain joins TRBV2 to TRBJ2-7, with TRBD1 as a possible D gene (5 bases). The CDR3 has 15 amino acids. CDR1 is SNHLY and CDR2 is FYNNEI in the germline V gene. CDR3 nucleotides: TGTGCCAGCAGTGAGACAGAGATGAGCTCCTACGAACAGTACTTC. Protein product: CASSETEMSSYEQYF.

The J gene is TRBJ2-1, the V gene TRBV27; TRBD2 aligns across 7 bases. CDR1 and CDR2 from the germline V gene are MNHEY and SMNVEV (reference sequence). CDR3 length equals 14 residues. The junction had 16 bases not matched to a gene; V was cut back by 6 bases and J by 14 bases. CDR3 loop: CASRMGLAAPEKFF. Written as DNA, the CDR3 is TGTGCCAGCAGAATGGGCCTAGCGGCTCCCGAGAAGTTCTTC.